This T cell receptor (beta chain) was sequenced for a study of tumor and adjacent non-tumor tissue in lung cancer. Findings and limits, study-wide: Compared with tumor, normal lung showed significantly lower TCR diversity. Normal lung showed higher cumulative top 100 clone frequency than tumor.

RNA was extracted from bulk tissue without any cell sorting. There are a few counts of this clonotype. Its target is not known. A modified ARM-PCR protocol with three rounds of nested PCR amplified TCRbeta. TCRdb processed the multiplex PCR reads anew with MiXCR; each CDR3 protein has one entry. The sample holds approximately 150,000 distinct CDR3 sequences; around two thirds are singletons and the top ten take about 20%. Trimming removed 6 bases from V and 5 bases from J, with 20 bases in between. The CDR3 is 15 residues long. Germline assignment: CDR1 DFQATT and CDR2 SNEGSKA (reference sequence). The rearrangement links TRBV20-1 to TRBJ2-1; D perhaps matches TRBD2 (5 bases). The sequencing input was lung tumor tissue. This receptor was taken from a man aged 55 to 69 with small cell lung cancer. This chain's CDR3 is CSAAPSASWNNEQFF. The DNA of the CDR3 is TGCAGTGCAGCCCCTAGTGCTAGCTGGAACAATGAGCAGTTCTTC.